This T cell receptor beta chain was captured by sequencing in a study of vaccination and CD4 T cells after COVID-19. Sequence data for DNA of cultured CD4+ T cells were generated by the Oncomine TCR Beta short-read assay. It was from cultured CD4+ T cells that genomic DNA was extracted. TCRdb reprocessed the PCR reads via MiXCR and lists one record per CDR3 protein. The sample has about 11,000 distinct CDR3 sequences, around 59% seen once. Germline-derived CDR1 and CDR2 are LNHNV and YYDKDF (reference sequence). CDR3 length: 15 amino acids. The V end was cut by 0 bases, the J end by 5 bases, with 13 bases between. Comments on this clonotype: Its antigen is currently unknown.

Sample treatment: roughly 10-day PBMC culture with coronavirus spike peptide pools or control peptides (ViraFEST assay). Overall study findings and caveats: The median SARS-CoV-2-reactive clonotype number increased from about 20 to 38, without statistical significance.

This chain connects TRBV15 to TRBJ2-5, with a tentative D call TRBD2 (5 bases). The receptor was derived from a human donor who had recovered from COVID-19. Sequencing was done on a sample of CD4+ T cells from blood, cultured in vitro. As DNA, the CDR3 is TGTGCCACCAGCAGAGATCTGGGGTCGGGGGAGACCCAGTACTTC. Its protein product is CATSRDLGSGETQYF.